The 30 T cell receptor beta chains below all came from one sample that was sequenced in a study of OX40 agonist ivuxolimab in advanced cancers. Clones were sequenced by immunoSEQ multiplex PCR, and TCRdb holds only the in-frame ones, with some missing. The data contain roughly 10,000 clones, more than 60% of them singletons. Sequences were derived from CD4+ or CD8+ T cells sorted from blood, sampled in a trial of the OX40 agonist ivuxolimab. These receptors came from an adult with an advanced solid tumor such as melanoma, head and neck, liver or kidney cancer.

The chain links TRBV5-5 to TRBJ1-5; D might be TRBD1 (5 bases). With 0 bases removed from V and 7 bases from J, the gap between germline ends came to 14 bases. Germline values: CDR1 SGHKS, CDR2 YYEKEE (reference sequence). The CDR3 has 15 residues. In DNA, the CDR3 is TGTGCCAGCAGCTTGGGATCAGGGCCTTCACAGCCCCAGCATTTT. It specifies CASSLGSGPSQPQHF.

The count of this clone is one. The chain couples TRBV30 to TRBJ2-4; D unclear. This CDR3 comprises 12 residues. V lost 1 base to trimming and J lost 4 bases, with 5 bases between them. Germline CDR1 GTSNPN, CDR2 SVGIG (reference sequence). The CDR3 bases are TGTGCCTGGAGTGCGGATAAAAACATTCAGTACTTC. As protein: CAWSADKNIQYF. The variable domain in full, completed from reference TRBV30 and TRBJ2-4, reads SQTIHQWPATLVQPVGSPLSLECTVEGTSNPNLYWYRQAAGRGLQLLFYSVGIGQISSEVPQNLSASRPQDRQFILSSKKLLLSDSGFYLCAWSADKNIQYFGAGTRLSVL.

This clone turned up a few times. The CDR3 DNA sequence: TGTGCCATCAGTGAGTCCGCGACAGAGTATAGCAATCAGCCCCAGCATTTT. This encodes CAISESATEYSNQPQHF. The chain combines TRBV10-3 with TRBJ1-5; possibly TRBD1 for D (5 bases). Germline CDR1 and CDR2: ENHRY and SYGVKD. CDR3 length equals 17 residues. The ends were cut back, 0 bases at V and 0 bases at J, with 12 bases in the middle.

This chain connects TRBV5-1 to TRBJ2-3, with TRBD1 as a possible D gene (6 bases). Germline CDR1 is SGHRS and CDR2 is YFSETQ. V lost 1 base, J lost 8 bases, and 11 bases lay in between. The CDR3 has 13 amino acids. The CDR3 nucleotides read TGCGCCAGCAGCTTGACAGGGTTGGTTACGCAGTATTTT. The encoded protein is CASSLTGLVTQYF. The variable domain in full, completed from reference TRBV5-1 and TRBJ2-3, reads KAGVTQTPRYLIKTRGQQVTLSCSPISGHRSVSWYQQTPGQGLQFLFEYFSETQRNKGNFPGRFSGRQFSNSRSEMNVSTLELGDSALYLCASSLTGLVTQYFGPGTRLTVL.

The chain recombines TRBV4-2 with TRBJ1-1; tentatively, D is TRBD1 (5 bases). CDR3 length equals 19 residues. V shed 4 bases and J shed 1 base, with 25 bases lying between them. The V gene's germline CDR1 is LGHNA and CDR2 YNFKEQ. The CDR3 DNA reads as TGTGCCAGCAGCCTAACGTCCCGGACAAGGATACAAGAGAACACTGAAGCTTTCTTT. This gives the protein CASSLTSRTRIQENTEAFF.

This clone turned up a few times. The J gene is TRBJ2-7, the V gene TRBV5-6; no reliable D call. The CDR3 sequence is 14 residues long. CDR1 is SGHDT and CDR2 is YYEEEE in the germline V gene. V lost 0 bases and J lost 3, with 10 bases in between. The CDR3 loop reads CASSLGAASYEQYF. Here the CDR3 DNA reads TGTGCCAGCAGCTTGGGGGCAGCTAGCTACGAGCAGTACTTC.

The chain links TRBV21-1 to TRBJ1-5; TRBD1 is the table's D call and was not checked against the DNA. TRBV21-1 is listed as a pseudogene. The CDR3 extends over 16 amino acids. The CDR3 spells CASTPGQGDGNQPQHF. CDR3 coding DNA: TGTGCCAGCACCCCAGGACAGGGGGACGGCAATCAGCCCCAGCATTTT.

By sample fraction, this clone is large. The sample carries other DNA sequences with the same CDR3. V is TRBV9 and J is TRBJ1-3, with TRBD1 as a possible D gene (6 bases). This CDR3 is 15 amino acids long. V was pared by 1 base and J by 4 bases, with 12 bases between. Germline assignment: CDR1 SGDLS and CDR2 YYNGEE. CDR3 protein: CASSVSGAPGNTIYF. CDR3 bases: TGTGCCAGCAGCGTATCAGGGGCACCGGGAAACACCATATATTTT.

The chain carries TRBV4-1 and TRBJ1-1; D is unclear. The CDR3 contains 13 residues. V lost 1 base to trimming and J lost 1 base, with 4 bases between them. From germline, CDR1 is MGHRA and CDR2 YSYEKL. In nucleotides, the CDR3 is TGCGCCAGCAGCCAAGGACAGAACACTGAAGCTTTCTTT. Its protein is CASSQGQNTEAFF.

The V and J genes are TRBV6-1 and TRBJ2-1, with D possibly TRBD1 on 5 matching bases. Germline-derived CDR1 and CDR2 are MNHNS and SASEGT. The CDR3 length is 16 residues. V was clipped by 0 bases and J by 5 bases, with 14 bases between them. CDR3 sequence: CASSEAEGSGNNEQFF. The DNA for the CDR3 is TGTGCCAGCAGTGAAGCGGAAGGATCAGGGAACAATGAGCAGTTCTTC.

The gene calls are TRBV5-1 and TRBJ1-4; D possibly corresponds to TRBD1 (5 bases). The length of the CDR3 is 15 residues. V lost 4 bases, J lost 8 bases, and 18 bases lay in between. Germline-derived CDR1 and CDR2 are SGHRS and YFSETQ. The CDR3 spells CASSRDSGGVEKLFF. Written as DNA, the CDR3 is TGCGCCAGCAGCCGCGACAGCGGAGGGGTGGAAAAACTGTTTTTT.

This chain uses TRBV1 with TRBJ2-5; TRBD2 is the table's D call and was not checked against the DNA. TRBV1 corresponds to a pseudogene. This CDR3 is 20 amino acids long. The CDR3 loop is CTSSQDQPGDSLYQRETQYF. Written as DNA, the CDR3 is TGCACCAGCAGCCAAGATCAACCGGGGGACTCTTTATATCAGCGAGAGACCCAGTACTTC.

This clone was counted between two and nine times. Because the CDR3's place on the DNA is in doubt, the DNA is left out and the CDR3 is given as listed by TCRdb. The chain couples TRBV27 to TRBJ2-1; TRBD2, the D gene given by the table, was not confirmed from the DNA. The CDR3 is 15 residues long, counting both termini. Germline CDR1 is MNHEY and CDR2 is SMNVEV (reference sequence). The CDR3 region is CASSTSLAGGHEQFF.

This chain uses TRBV9 with TRBJ1-3; D is ambiguous. V gave up 0 bases and J gave up 3 bases, with 10 bases separating them. This CDR3 spans 15 amino acids. The germline CDR1 and CDR2 sequences are SGDLS and YYNGEE. The CDR3 DNA is TGTGCCAGCAGCGTAGAGGGTTTCGGTGGAAACACCATATATTTT. Translation: CASSVEGFGGNTIYF. Drawing the rest from reference TRBV9 and TRBJ1-3, the complete variable domain is DSGVTQTPKHLITATGQRVTLRCSPRSGDLSVYWYQQSLDQGLQFLIQYYNGEERAKGNILERFSAQQFPDLHSELNLSSLELGDSALYFCASSVEGFGGNTIYFGEGSWLTVV.

The chain employs TRBV27 and TRBJ1-6, with 7 bases that match TRBD1. The junction had 10 bases not matched to a gene; V was cut back by 3 bases and J by 8 bases. CDR1 MNHEY and CDR2 SMNVEV come from the germline V gene (reference sequence). The CDR3 totals 16 residues. CDR3 sequence: CASSFGRDSLDSPLHF. CDR3 coding DNA: TGTGCCAGCAGTTTTGGGCGGGACAGTTTGGATTCACCCCTCCACTTT.

The rearrangement joins TRBV6-4 to TRBJ2-6; D may be TRBD1 or TRBD2 (6 bases each). Deletions cut 2 bases from V and 2 bases from J, with 10 bases between. The CDR3 consists of 16 residues. CDR1 MRHNA and CDR2 SNTAGT come from the germline V gene. The DNA of the CDR3 is TGTGCCAGCAGTGACGAGGGGGGCGCTGGGGCCAACGTCCTGACTTTC. This sequence encodes CASSDEGGAGANVLTF.

The genes are TRBV12-5 and TRBJ1-1; D unresolved. V gave up 5 bases and J gave up 6 bases, with 16 bases separating them. CDR3 length: 14 residues. Per the germline V gene, CDR1 is LGHNT and CDR2 is FRNRAP. The CDR3 nucleotides read TGTGCTAGTGGTGACGACGGCCACCGATCTGAAGCTTTCTTT. Translating gives CASGDDGHRSEAFF.

On this clone: At one of its ends the junction is not consistent with the germline gene, which may arise from a read error. The chain recombines TRBV7-7 with TRBJ2-5, with D tentatively TRBD1 or TRBD2 (5 bases each). The J call may be in error: the DNA end matches TRBJ2-7 better. This CDR3 has 14 amino acids. The germline V gene has CDR1 SSHAT and CDR2 FNYEAQ (reference sequence). CDR3 nucleotides: TGTGCTAGCAGCGTACGGGACGGAGCCTACGAGCAGTACTTC. Its protein product is CASSVRDGAYEQYF.

The chain carries TRBV6-4 and TRBJ2-3; 9 bases line up with TRBD2. The CDR3 spans 16 residues. The germline gives CDR1 MRHNA, CDR2 SNTAGT. The V gene end was trimmed by 6 bases and the J gene end by 2 bases; junction bases not matched to a gene: 9. The CDR3 loop is CASSALAGGYTDTQYF. Here the CDR3 DNA reads TGTGCCAGCAGCGCTCTCGCGGGAGGGTACACAGATACGCAGTATTTT.

This clone rates as medium-sized. The CDR3 region has the DNA TGTGCCAGCCAGCGGGGGATAAATGAGCAGTTCTTC. Translation gives CASQRGINEQFF. This chain uses TRBV27 with TRBJ2-1, with 8 bases fitting TRBD2. CDR1 is MNHEY and CDR2 is SMNVEV in the germline V gene (reference sequence). The CDR3 totals 12 residues. Losses at the gene ends were 8 bases for V and 7 bases for J; bases not matched to a gene: 4.

The V gene is TRBV9, the J gene TRBJ1-3, with 8 bases identical to TRBD1. Germline V lookup: CDR1 SGDLS, CDR2 YYNGEE. V shed 0 bases, J shed 2 bases, and the junction held 4 bases outside the gene matches. This CDR3 has 16 amino acids. CDR3 sequence: CASSVDGQGPGNTIYF. The CDR3 DNA is TGTGCCAGCAGCGTAGACGGACAGGGACCTGGAAACACCATATATTTT.

The V gene is TRBV5-4, the J gene TRBJ2-7; D is unclear. The CDR3 runs to 12 residues. V dropped 2 bases and J dropped 2 bases, with 5 bases sitting between them. Germline CDR1 SGHNT, CDR2 YYREEE (reference sequence). CDR3 sequence: CASSFGTYEQYF. The CDR3 bases are TGTGCCAGCAGCTTCGGTACCTACGAGCAGTACTTC.

This clone showed up just once. This chain joins TRBV6-1 and TRBJ2-7; a possible D gene is TRBD2 (5 bases). CDR3 size: 13 residues. V was trimmed by 8 bases and J by 5 bases, leaving 16 bases between them. Germline V gene data show CDR1 as MNHNS and CDR2 as SASEGT. In DNA form, the CDR3 reads TGTGCCAGCGCCGGTCAGGAGACTAACGAGCAGTACTTC. It yields the protein CASAGQETNEQYF.

The rearrangement uses TRBV7-9 and TRBJ2-7; D unclear. The germline V and J ends were trimmed by 1 base and 6 bases, with 7 bases remaining between them. The CDR3 is 12 amino acids. Germline lookup yields CDR1 SEHNR and CDR2 FQNEAQ (reference sequence). CDR3 nucleotides: TGTGCCAGCAGCTTAGGAGGTGGCGAGCAGTACTTC. Its translation: CASSLGGGEQYF. Variable domain in full (rest from reference TRBV7-9 and TRBJ2-7): DTGVSQNPRHKITKRGQNVTFRCDPISEHNRLYWYRQTLGQGPEFLTYFQNEAQLEKSRLLSDRFSAERPKGSFSTLEIQRTEQGDSAMYLCASSLGGGEQYFGPGTRLTVT.

The chain has TRBV6-6 and TRBJ2-7, with D unresolved. Trimming removed 6 bases from V and 3 bases from J, with 6 bases in between. Germline V gene data show CDR1 as MNHNY and CDR2 as SVGAGI (reference sequence). The CDR3 length is 11 residues. The chain's CDR3 is CASSSIYEQYF. The CDR3 DNA sequence: TGTGCCAGCAGCTCTATCTACGAGCAGTACTTC.

The chain is built from TRBV6-6 and TRBJ2-3, with D perhaps matching TRBD1 (6 bases). Germline CDR1 is MNHNY and CDR2 is SVGAGI (reference sequence). V shed 6 bases and J shed 0 bases, with 13 bases lying between them. The CDR3 has 15 residues. The DNA for the CDR3 is TGTGCCAGCAGGACAGGTAGTATGAGCACAGATACGCAGTATTTT. Translation: CASRTGSMSTDTQYF.

The rearrangement uses TRBV2 and TRBJ2-5; 10 bases are a match to TRBD1. Germline V lookup: CDR1 SNHLY, CDR2 FYNNEI. The CDR3 loop spans 15 amino acids. J gave up 5 bases and V 3 bases, and 6 bases lay outside the gene matches. The CDR3 spells CASSDGGQGMETQYF. In DNA form, the CDR3 reads TGTGCCAGCAGTGACGGGGGACAGGGGATGGAGACCCAGTACTTC.

This chain connects TRBV7-9 to TRBJ2-3, with D perhaps matching TRBD2 (6 bases). Germline-derived CDR1 and CDR2 are SEHNR and FQNEAQ (reference sequence). Trimming stripped 5 bases from V and 11 bases from J, with 23 bases between. The CDR3 loop spans 15 amino acids. Here the CDR3 DNA reads TGTGCCAGCAGCCCCGGGACTTCTCCGCGGATTAGGCAGTATTTT. This translates into CASSPGTSPRIRQYF.

The J gene is TRBJ2-5, the V gene TRBV28; a weak D match, TRBD1 (6 bases). The germline V gene has CDR1 MDHEN and CDR2 SYDVKM. This CDR3 is built from 21 residues. Trimming removed 2 bases from V and 1 base from J, with 29 bases in between. The CDR3 is CASSLGFLIRGRRTSQETQYF. The CDR3 DNA reads TGTGCCAGCAGTTTAGGGTTTTTAATTAGGGGGAGAAGAACCTCCCAAGAGACCCAGTACTTC. The whole variable domain, filled in from reference TRBV28 and TRBJ2-5, reads DVKVTQSSRYLVKRTGEKVFLECVQDMDHENMFWYRQDPGLGLRLIYFSYDVKMKEKGDIPEGYSVSREKKERFSLILESASTNQTSMYLCASSLGFLIRGRRTSQETQYFGPGTRLLVL.

The rearrangement joins TRBV11-2 to TRBJ2-5; D may be TRBD2 (6 bases). Germline V CDR1 and CDR2: SGHAT, FQNNGV. V shed 0 bases and J shed 1 base, with 12 bases lying between them. The CDR3 is 16 residues long. The CDR3 reads CASSLEGGNSQETQYF. CDR3 coding DNA: TGTGCCAGCAGCTTAGAGGGAGGTAACTCCCAAGAGACCCAGTACTTC.